Following are 9 T cell receptor beta chains from one sample sequenced in a study of shared clonotypes between healthy human individuals. The protocol was immunoSEQ multiplex PCR, while the TCRdb copy is restricted to in-frame clones and leaves out a portion. The repertoire holds about 710,000 clones, 72% seen once, with around 1.8% in the top ten. The sample taken for sequencing was memory CD4+ T cells sorted from blood. Documented subset: CD45RA-negative fraction. The receptors were sampled from a woman aged 30 to 39 in good health.

The chain links TRBV4-1 to TRBJ1-2; TRBD1 is a possible D gene (6 bases). This CDR3 spans 13 amino acids. Germline V lookup: CDR1 MGHRA, CDR2 YSYEKL. Trimming stripped 4 bases from V and 8 bases from J, with 14 bases between. CDR3 nucleotides: TGCGCCAGCAGCCCAGGGGTTCTCTGGGGCTACACCTTC. It encodes CASSPGVLWGYTF.

The chain employs TRBV6-1 and TRBJ2-1; TRBD2 agrees at 15 bases. Germline CDR1 and CDR2: MNHNS and SASEGT. The V and J ends lost 4 bases and 6 bases, in that order; junction bases with no gene match: 1. The CDR3 totals 15 residues. CDR3 residues: CASSVGLAGGNEQFF. The CDR3 DNA follows: TGTGCCAGCAGTGTGGGACTAGCGGGAGGCAATGAGCAGTTCTTC.

CDR3 bases: TGTGCCAGCAGGGTACGGACGGGAGCTCCCTACAATGAGCAGTTCTTC. Translating it yields CASRVRTGAPYNEQFF. The V and J genes are TRBV11-2 and TRBJ2-1; maybe TRBD2 (6 bases). V dropped 6 bases and J dropped 2 bases, with 17 bases sitting between them. The CDR3 covers 16 residues. Germline values: CDR1 SGHAT, CDR2 FQNNGV.

This chain uses TRBV9 with TRBJ2-1, with D perhaps assigned TRBD1 or TRBD2 (5 bases each). V lost 10 bases, J lost 10 bases, and 21 bases lay in between. Germline V gene sequence: CDR1 SGDLS, CDR2 YYNGEE. The CDR3 loop spans 13 amino acids. DNA for the CDR3: TGTGCCTGCAACTGCCCCTCGAGGGGCGAGCAGTTCTTC. Translating it yields CACNCPSRGEQFF. Using reference TRBV9 and TRBJ2-1 for the parts outside the CDR3, the full variable domain is DSGVTQTPKHLITATGQRVTLRCSPRSGDLSVYWYQQSLDQGLQFLIQYYNGEERAKGNILERFSAQQFPDLHSELNLSSLELGDSALYFCACNCPSRGEQFFGPGTRLTVL.

This chain links TRBV5-8 with TRBJ2-7; TRBD2 matches at 10 bases. This CDR3 contains 16 residues. Germline loops: CDR1 SGHTS, CDR2 YDEGEE. V dropped 0 bases and J dropped 2; count of bases not matched to a gene: 5. The DNA for the CDR3 is TGTGCCAGCAGCTTGGCGGCTAGCGGGAGTCCCTACGAGCAGTACTTC. Protein sequence: CASSLAASGSPYEQYF.

This clone was seen a single time. This chain links TRBV7-3 with TRBJ2-5, with D perhaps matching TRBD2 (6 bases). The CDR3 length is 13 residues. Germline assignment: CDR1 SGHTA and CDR2 FQGTGA. The V gene lost 5 bases and the J gene lost 2 bases, with 9 bases spanning the gap. CDR3 sequence (DNA): TGTGCCAGCAGCCGAAGCGGGCAAGAGACCCAGTACTTC. This encodes CASSRSGQETQYF.

The chain links TRBV2 to TRBJ2-1; TRBD2 matches at 12 bases. CDR3 length: 15 amino acids. J lost 8 bases, V lost 5 bases, and 7 bases had no gene match. Germline CDR1 is SNHLY and CDR2 is FYNNEI. The CDR3 loop is CASSLTSGRMHEQFF. CDR3 nucleotide sequence: TGTGCCAGCAGTCTGACTAGCGGGAGAATGCATGAGCAGTTCTTC.

Comments on this clone: It differs at one base from a far larger clone, so likely a read error. This rearrangement joins TRBV10-2 to TRBJ2-5; weak D call: TRBD2 (5 bases). The length of the CDR3 is 12 residues. The germline gives CDR1 WSHSY, CDR2 SAAADI. The CDR3 region has the DNA TGCGCCGCCTCCGGGGAAGGAGAGATCCAGTACTTC. This gives the protein CAASGEGEIQYF.

The chain employs TRBV7-2 and TRBJ1-5; 7 nucleotides agree with TRBD1. V lost 3 bases and J lost 5; bases outside the gene matches: 13. This CDR3 comprises 17 residues. The V gene's germline CDR1 is SGHTA and CDR2 FQGNSA. CDR3 bases: TGTGCCAGCAGCTTGCACGGGGGGGGACAGCCCTATCAGCCCCAGCATTTT. It yields the protein CASSLHGGGQPYQPQHF.